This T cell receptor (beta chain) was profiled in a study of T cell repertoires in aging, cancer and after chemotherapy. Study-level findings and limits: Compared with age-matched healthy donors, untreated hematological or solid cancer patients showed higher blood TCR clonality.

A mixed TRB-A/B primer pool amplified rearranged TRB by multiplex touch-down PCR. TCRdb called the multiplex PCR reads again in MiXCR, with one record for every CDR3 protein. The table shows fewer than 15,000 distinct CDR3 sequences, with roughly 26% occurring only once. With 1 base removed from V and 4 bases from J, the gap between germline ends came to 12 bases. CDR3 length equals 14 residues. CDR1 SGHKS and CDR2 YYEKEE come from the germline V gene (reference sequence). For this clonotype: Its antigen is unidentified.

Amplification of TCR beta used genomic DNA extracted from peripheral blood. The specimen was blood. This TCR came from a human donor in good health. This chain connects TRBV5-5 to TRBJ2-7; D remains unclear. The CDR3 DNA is TGTGCCAGCAGCTTGTCTCCAGGCCCGTACGAGCAGTACTTC. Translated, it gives CASSLSPGPYEQYF.